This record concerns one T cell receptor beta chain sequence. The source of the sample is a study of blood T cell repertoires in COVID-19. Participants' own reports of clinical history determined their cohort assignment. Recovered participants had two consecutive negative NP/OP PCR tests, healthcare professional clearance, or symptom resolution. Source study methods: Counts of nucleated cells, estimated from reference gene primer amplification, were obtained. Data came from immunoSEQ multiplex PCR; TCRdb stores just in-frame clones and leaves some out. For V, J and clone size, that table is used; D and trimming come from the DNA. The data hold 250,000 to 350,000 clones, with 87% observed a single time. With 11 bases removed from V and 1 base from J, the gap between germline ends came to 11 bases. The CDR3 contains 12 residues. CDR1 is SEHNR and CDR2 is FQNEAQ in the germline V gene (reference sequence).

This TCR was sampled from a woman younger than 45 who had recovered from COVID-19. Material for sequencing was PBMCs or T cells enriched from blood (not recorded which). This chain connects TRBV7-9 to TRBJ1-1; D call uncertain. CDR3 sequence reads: CAGAGRNTEAFF. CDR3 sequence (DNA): TGTGCCGGCGCAGGTCGGAACACTGAAGCTTTCTTT.